The present TCR beta chain was sequenced within a study of blood T cell repertoires in COVID-19. The germline V gene has CDR1 MNHEY and CDR2 SMNVEV (reference sequence). V was pared by 3 bases and J by 6 bases, with 21 bases between. The length of the CDR3 is 17 residues. The table came from immunoSEQ multiplex PCR; TCRdb's copy has only in-frame clones and leaves some out. The table lists about 90,000 clones, 75% to 85% of them singletons, with about 9.3% in the top ten. Sequencing was carried out using peripheral blood. V usage is TRBV27 and J usage is TRBJ2-1; a weak D match, TRBD1 (6 bases). This receptor was identified in a woman in her 70s with acute or convalescent COVID-19. This CDR3 reads CASSFGGRGVFSNEQFF. Here the CDR3 DNA reads TGTGCCAGCAGTTTTGGTGGCAGGGGAGTCTTTAGCAATGAGCAGTTCTTC.